The text below deals with one T cell receptor beta chain. Its antigen is undetermined. An equimolar mix of two oligonucleotides served as the beta constant-region primer for TRBC1 and TRBC2. The cDNA 3' end received a ligated single-stranded oligonucleotide carrying the SP2 primer and a 12-nucleotide UMI. One entry per CDR3 protein, called by TCRdb with MiXCR from the UMI-ligation and nested PCR reads. The sample lists about 35,000 distinct CDR3 sequences, 10% to 15% occurring once. From the second PCR step, alpha and beta chains were amplified apart. Effector memory cells were sorted as CD45RA-CD27-, EMRA cells as CD45RA+CD27-. This specimen belongs to a study of naive and memory T cell subsets. Study-wide points: Clonotypes here are unpaired alpha or beta chain sequences.

Trimming took 1 base from V and 5 from J, leaving 8 bases between them. The CDR3 covers 13 residues. Germline V gene data show CDR1 as GTSNPN and CDR2 as SVGIG (reference sequence). This TCR was recovered from a human donor in good health. This rearrangement joins TRBV30 to TRBJ1-4; no clear D. The specimen sequenced was effector memory CD4+ T cells from blood. Subset denoted: effector memory, CD45RA- CD27-. In nucleotides, the CDR3 is TGTGCCTGGAGTGGATCAGCCAATGAAAAACTGTTTTTT. This encodes CAWSGSANEKLFF.